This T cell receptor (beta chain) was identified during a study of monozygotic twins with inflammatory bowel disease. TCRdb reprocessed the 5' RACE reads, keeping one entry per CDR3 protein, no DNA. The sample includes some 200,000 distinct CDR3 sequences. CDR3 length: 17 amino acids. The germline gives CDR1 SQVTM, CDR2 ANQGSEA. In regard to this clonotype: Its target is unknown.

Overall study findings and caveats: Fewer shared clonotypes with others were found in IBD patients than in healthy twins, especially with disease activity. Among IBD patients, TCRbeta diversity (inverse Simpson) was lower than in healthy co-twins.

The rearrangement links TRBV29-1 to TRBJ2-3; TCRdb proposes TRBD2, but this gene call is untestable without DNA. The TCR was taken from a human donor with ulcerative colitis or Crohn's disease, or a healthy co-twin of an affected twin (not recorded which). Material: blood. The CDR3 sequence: CSVEGLAVSTSTDTQYF.